The next 32 T cell receptor beta chains were all read from a single sample in a study of shared clonotypes between healthy human individuals. The method was immunoSEQ multiplex PCR; TCRdb's version includes in-frame clones alone and lacks a portion of them. Of about 1.1 million clones in the sample, 70% to 80% were seen once. Sequenced: memory CD4+ T cells from PBMCs. The subset was: CD45RA-negative fraction. These TCRs come from a man younger than 35 in good health. Some clones in this sample may be carry-over from other donors' samples.

The V call is TRBV10-3, the J call TRBJ2-7; tentatively, D is TRBD1 (6 bases). The CDR3 runs to 14 residues. V was pared by 8 bases and J by 5 bases, with 19 bases between. Germline CDR1 reads ENHRY; CDR2 reads SYGVKD. The CDR3 DNA follows: TGTGCCATCCGAAGTACAGAAAGGGGGAACGAGCAGTACTTC. Protein product: CAIRSTERGNEQYF.

Concerning this clone itself: Other nucleotide sequences in the sample specify the same CDR3. The J gene is TRBJ2-5, the V gene TRBV5-1, with TRBD2 as a possible D gene (6 bases). Trimming cost V 2 bases and J 5 bases, with 13 bases left between them. Germline loops: CDR1 SGHRS, CDR2 YFSETQ. The CDR3 contains 14 residues. The CDR3 sequence: CASSFGSGEETQYF. The CDR3 bases are TGCGCCAGCAGCTTCGGGTCGGGAGAGGAGACCCAGTACTTC.

The chain links TRBV7-9 to TRBJ1-2; 7 nucleotides align to TRBD1. Germline V lookup: CDR1 SEHNR, CDR2 FQNEAQ (reference sequence). J was trimmed by 4 bases and V by 6 bases; bases with no gene match: 8. The CDR3 runs to 14 residues. The CDR3 nucleotides read TGTGCCAGCAGATACGGACAGGCGAGCTATGGCTACACCTTC. Its translation is CASRYGQASYGYTF.

Notes on this clone: Other DNA variants within this sample encode the same CDR3. This sequence joins TRBV4-1 and TRBJ2-7; 12 bases agree with TRBD1. The CDR3 loop spans 14 amino acids. CDR1 MGHRA and CDR2 YSYEKL come from the germline V gene. With V trimmed by 3 bases and J by 4 bases, 1 base remained unmatched. DNA of the CDR3: TGCGCCAGCAGCCAGGGACAGGGGGCTTACGAGCAGTACTTC. Translated, it gives CASSQGQGAYEQYF.

The V call is TRBV6-1, the J call TRBJ1-2; D remains unclear. The CDR3 spans 12 residues. In germline, CDR1 is MNHNS, CDR2 SASEGT. Trimming shortened V by 3 bases and J by 13 bases, and 15 bases separated the two germline ends. CDR3 amino acids: CASSEGGRSSTF. Written as DNA, the CDR3 is TGTGCCAGCAGTGAGGGAGGCAGGTCGAGCACCTTC.

This clone was recorded only once. CDR3: CASSLLAALRVPYEQYF. The CDR3 DNA follows: TGCGCCAGCAGCTTGTTAGCAGCCCTAAGGGTACCCTACGAGCAGTACTTC. This rearrangement joins TRBV5-1 to TRBJ2-7, with no clear D. This CDR3 has 17 amino acids. Germline loops: CDR1 SGHRS, CDR2 YFSETQ. V lost 1 base, J lost 2 bases, and 19 bases lay in between.

This chain links TRBV30 with TRBJ2-2; 12 bases match TRBD1. This CDR3 has 17 residues. V dropped 3 bases and J dropped 6; count of bases not matched to a gene: 11. Per germline, CDR1 GTSNPN and CDR2 SVGIG (reference sequence). The CDR3 DNA reads TGTGCCTGGAGGCTGGGACAGGGGGCACAACTGTCCGGGGAGCTGTTTTTT. It codes for CAWRLGQGAQLSGELFF. Full variable domain (missing parts from reference TRBV30 and TRBJ2-2): SQTIHQWPATLVQPVGSPLSLECTVEGTSNPNLYWYRQAAGRGLQLLFYSVGIGQISSEVPQNLSASRPQDRQFILSSKKLLLSDSGFYLCAWRLGQGAQLSGELFFGEGSRLTVL.

As DNA, the CDR3 is TGTGCCAGCAGCTGGGACCCACGCCAAGAGACCCAGTACTTC. This codes for CASSWDPRQETQYF. The chain links TRBV9 to TRBJ2-5; D tentatively fits TRBD1 or TRBD2 (5 bases each). The V end lost 4 bases, the J end lost 1 base, and 11 bases lay between the germline ends. Per the germline V gene, CDR1 is SGDLS and CDR2 is YYNGEE. This CDR3 contains 14 residues.

This chain links TRBV9 with TRBJ2-3, with 9 bases that match TRBD1. V dropped 4 bases and J dropped 4; count of bases not matched to a gene: 10. This CDR3 contains 16 residues. From germline, CDR1 is SGDLS and CDR2 YYNGEE. The CDR3 loop is CASSFRTGGSADTQYF. Written as DNA, the CDR3 is TGTGCCAGCAGCTTCCGAACAGGGGGCAGCGCAGATACGCAGTATTTT. Using reference TRBV9 and TRBJ2-3 for the parts outside the CDR3, the full variable domain is DSGVTQTPKHLITATGQRVTLRCSPRSGDLSVYWYQQSLDQGLQFLIQYYNGEERAKGNILERFSAQQFPDLHSELNLSSLELGDSALYFCASSFRTGGSADTQYFGPGTRLTVL.

The rearrangement uses TRBV2 and TRBJ2-7, with a possible D match to TRBD2 (6 bases). Trimming pared 6 bases from V and 2 bases from J, leaving 11 bases between. CDR1 and CDR2 (germline): SNHLY, FYNNEI. This CDR3 contains 13 residues. The CDR3 sequence: CASSPGGPYEQYF. The DNA of the CDR3 is TGTGCCAGCAGCCCCGGAGGGCCCTACGAGCAGTACTTC.

This CDR3 reads CASSLSLRQNTGELFF. The CDR3 DNA sequence: TGTGCCAGCAGCTTGTCGTTAAGGCAGAACACCGGGGAGCTGTTTTTT. The chain uses TRBV5-5 and TRBJ2-2; no definite D call. Germline CDR1 SGHKS, CDR2 YYEKEE (reference sequence). Trimming removed 1 base at V and 1 base at J, with 11 bases between. This CDR3 has 16 residues.

This chain joins TRBV10-3 and TRBJ2-7; TRBD1 is a possible D gene (6 bases). The CDR3 has 13 residues. The V gene lost 6 bases and the J gene lost 3 bases, with 12 bases spanning the gap. CDR1 and CDR2 (germline): ENHRY, SYGVKD. The chain's CDR3 is CAISGGQNYEQYF. The CDR3 DNA follows: TGTGCCATCAGCGGTGGACAGAACTACGAGCAGTACTTC.

This clone was seen a few times. The chain is built from TRBV9 and TRBJ1-1; D gene ambiguous. There are 14 residues in the CDR3. The germline V gene encodes CDR1 SGDLS and CDR2 YYNGEE. Trimming took off 3 bases at V and 1 base at J, with 10 bases between the two ends. The chain's CDR3 is CASSARGPNTEAFF. The CDR3 DNA reads TGTGCCAGCAGCGCCCGCGGTCCGAACACTGAAGCTTTCTTT.

This clone has only a few counts. This chain connects TRBV4-1 to TRBJ1-5; 8 positions agree with TRBD1. After removal of 2 bases from V and 7 bases from J, the junction contained 7 bases not matched to a gene. This CDR3 region has 15 residues. Germline values: CDR1 MGHRA, CDR2 YSYEKL. CDR3 DNA: TGCGCCAGCAGCCAACATGGACAGGGCCTCCAGCCCCAGCATTTT. Translation gives CASSQHGQGLQPQHF.

The chain joins TRBV7-9 to TRBJ2-2, with D perhaps matching TRBD1 (6 bases). The V and J ends lost 5 bases and 1 base respectively, with 11 bases between them. The CDR3 sequence is 15 residues long. Germline V gives CDR1 SEHNR, CDR2 FQNEAQ (reference sequence). Here the CDR3 DNA reads TGTGCCAGCAGCGCTACAGGGCGGAACACCGGGGAGCTGTTTTTT. It yields the protein CASSATGRNTGELFF.

Regarding this clone: The junction departs from the called germline gene at one end, perhaps through a read error. V and J are TRBV10-1 and TRBJ2-1, with 11 bases aligning to TRBD2. Germline CDR1 is WNHNN and CDR2 is SYGVQD (reference sequence). The CDR3 has 15 amino acids. CDR3 sequence: CASSEQLAGVNGQFF. The CDR3 nucleotides are TGCGCCAGCAGTGAGCAACTAGCGGGAGTCAATGGGCAGTTCTTC.

This chain links TRBV14 with TRBJ2-2, with 9 bases fitting TRBD1. CDR3 length: 15 residues. The germline V gene has CDR1 SGHDN and CDR2 FVKESK. J lost 7 bases, V lost 5 bases, and 8 bases had no gene match. CDR3 protein: CASSAGQGAIGELFF. In DNA form, the CDR3 reads TGTGCCAGCAGCGCGGGACAGGGAGCGATCGGGGAGCTGTTTTTT.

J is TRBJ2-2 and V is TRBV7-2; D is perhaps TRBD2 (6 bases). Germline V gene lookup returns CDR1 SGHTA and CDR2 FQGNSA. Trimming removed 0 bases at V and 5 bases at J, with 10 bases between. CDR3 size: 15 residues. CDR3 region: CASSLAGGGTGELFF. The CDR3 nucleotides read TGTGCCAGCAGCTTAGCTGGGGGAGGAACCGGGGAGCTGTTTTTT.

The rearrangement links TRBV2 to TRBJ2-2; D gene unclear. Trimming removed 4 bases from V and 7 bases from J, with 16 bases in between. CDR3 length: 15 residues. The germline V gene encodes CDR1 SNHLY and CDR2 FYNNEI. The CDR3 coding sequence is TGTGCCAGCAGTGTAGAGGTTTCGGTAATCGGGGAGCTGTTTTTT. As protein: CASSVEVSVIGELFF.

The chain joins TRBV6-5 to TRBJ1-1; D may be TRBD1 (6 bases). Germline V gene lookup returns CDR1 MNHEY and CDR2 SVGAGI. The V end lost 10 bases, the J end lost 4 bases, and 16 bases lay between the germline ends. The CDR3 has 13 amino acids. The CDR3 protein is CAIVDSSGTEAFF. The DNA of the CDR3 is TGTGCCATAGTGGACAGCTCAGGCACTGAAGCTTTCTTT.

The rearrangement joins TRBV5-4 to TRBJ1-2, with D unresolved. This CDR3 is built from 12 residues. The V end lost 0 bases, the J end lost 4 bases, and 4 bases lay between the germline ends. CDR1 and CDR2 from the germline V gene are SGHNT and YYREEE (reference sequence). The CDR3 protein is CASSLDIYGYTF. For the CDR3, the DNA is TGTGCCAGCAGCTTGGATATCTATGGCTACACCTTC.

V and J are TRBV19 and TRBJ1-2, with D maybe TRBD1 (5 bases). Germline assignment: CDR1 LNHDA and CDR2 SQIVND (reference sequence). The germline V and J ends were trimmed by 4 bases and 7 bases, with 13 bases remaining between them. The CDR3 spans 13 residues. CDR3 DNA sequence: TGTGCCAGTAGTAACCAGGGAGTCGGTGGCTACACCTTC. Protein product: CASSNQGVGGYTF. Combining the CDR3 with reference TRBV19 and TRBJ1-2 gives the whole variable domain DGGITQSPKYLFRKEGQNVTLSCEQNLNHDAMYWYRQDPGQGLRLIYYSQIVNDFQKGDIAEGYSVSREKKESFPLTVTSAQKNPTAFYLCASSNQGVGGYTFGSGTRLTVV.

A note on this clone: The junction departs from germline at one end; a sequencing error may be responsible. The chain couples TRBV5-1 to TRBJ1-1; 7 nucleotides agree with TRBD1. Germline V gene lookup returns CDR1 SGHRS and CDR2 YFSETQ. The CDR3 is 13 amino acids. The CDR3 DNA follows: TGCGCCAGCAGCGACAGGGTGAGCACTGAAACTTTCTTT. It is translated as CASSDRVSTETFF.

This chain links TRBV19 with TRBJ2-1, with 8 bases fitting TRBD1. The CDR3 is 14 amino acids. Germline V gene lookup returns CDR1 LNHDA and CDR2 SQIVND (reference sequence). V dropped 9 bases and J dropped 4; count of bases not matched to a gene: 8. The CDR3 DNA reads TGTGCCAGCAGCCGGGACAGGTTTTACAATGAGCAGTTCTTC. This sequence encodes CASSRDRFYNEQFF.

This clone was observed a few times. V is TRBV28 and J is TRBJ1-1; perhaps TRBD1 as D (6 bases). CDR1 and CDR2 from the germline V gene are MDHEN and SYDVKM. V was trimmed by 6 bases and J by 4 bases, leaving 24 bases between them. The CDR3 has 17 amino acids. The CDR3 sequence is CASSPYRNKRGGTEAFF. The CDR3 nucleotides read TGTGCCAGCAGCCCCTACCGAAATAAGAGGGGGGGCACTGAAGCTTTCTTT. The full variable domain, with the rest looked up from reference TRBV28 and TRBJ1-1, is DVKVTQSSRYLVKRTGEKVFLECVQDMDHENMFWYRQDPGLGLRLIYFSYDVKMKEKGDIPEGYSVSREKKERFSLILESASTNQTSMYLCASSPYRNKRGGTEAFFGQGTRLTVV.

The chain combines TRBV15 with TRBJ1-2; the match to TRBD1 covers 9 bases. The CDR3 loop spans 15 amino acids. Germline lookup yields CDR1 LNHNV and CDR2 YYDKDF (reference sequence). Trimming took 4 bases from V and 8 from J; bases not matched to a gene: 11. The CDR3 is CATSTRQGERQGYTF. CDR3 nucleotides: TGTGCCACCAGCACTCGACAGGGGGAACGTCAGGGCTACACCTTC.

This clone has at least ten counts. The chain's CDR3 is CAWSDTTGTGNTIYF. The CDR3 nucleotides are TGTGCCTGGAGTGACACAACAGGGACGGGAAACACCATATATTTT. The V and J genes are TRBV30 and TRBJ1-3; a weak D match, TRBD1 (6 bases). Trimming removed 1 base from V and 4 bases from J, with 14 bases in between. The CDR3 covers 15 residues. In germline, CDR1 is GTSNPN, CDR2 SVGIG (reference sequence).

This clone was picked up one time. The rearrangement joins TRBV30 to TRBJ2-1; 7 nucleotides match TRBD2. In germline, CDR1 is GTSNPN, CDR2 SVGIG (reference sequence). This CDR3 comprises 16 residues. After removal of 2 bases from V and 5 bases from J, the junction contained 12 bases not matched to a gene. The CDR3 bases are TGTGCCTGGAGTTTCTCCCGCGGGAGTCACCACAATGAGCAGTTCTTC. This gives the protein CAWSFSRGSHHNEQFF.

The rearrangement joins TRBV7-9 to TRBJ2-7, with 13 bases aligning to TRBD2. V lost 5 bases, J lost 5 bases, and 3 bases stayed unmatched. Germline CDR1 reads SEHNR; CDR2 reads FQNEAQ (reference sequence). The CDR3 extends over 14 amino acids. CDR3 bases: TGTGCCAGCAGCATTGGACTAGCGGGAGACGAGCAGTACTTC. The encoded protein is CASSIGLAGDEQYF.

J is TRBJ2-7 and V is TRBV7-3; TRBD1 or TRBD2 may be the D gene (5 bases each). This CDR3 comprises 19 residues. Germline-derived CDR1 and CDR2 are SGHTA and FQGTGA. V was cut by 5 bases and J by 1 base, with 27 bases left in between. CDR3 DNA: TGTGCCAGCAGCGTCCCCGTGGGGCCCGGGACGGATATTTCCTACGAGCAGTACTTC. It yields the protein CASSVPVGPGTDISYEQYF.

The V gene is TRBV7-3, the J gene TRBJ1-4; 9 bases fit TRBD1. The length of the CDR3 is 18 residues. Per the germline V gene, CDR1 is SGHTA and CDR2 is FQGTGA. Trimming cost V 0 bases and J 3 bases; bases outside gene matches: 8. Here the CDR3 reads CASSLTLMGQGSNEKLFF. DNA for the CDR3: TGTGCCAGCAGCTTAACGTTAATGGGACAGGGCTCTAATGAAAAACTGTTTTTT.

Worth noting for this clone: A read error may account for a junction end that differs from germline. The genes are TRBV2 and TRBJ2-7, with D perhaps matching TRBD1 (6 bases). The CDR3 has 12 amino acids. Germline CDR1 SNHLY, CDR2 FYNNEI. The CDR3 reads CASSDTGPPLDF. In nucleotides, the CDR3 is TGTGCCAGCAGTGACACAGGGCCCCCTCTGGACTTC. The full variable domain, its missing parts supplied by reference TRBV2 and TRBJ2-7, is EPEVTQTPSHQVTQMGQEVILRCVPISNHLYFYWYRQILGQKVEFLVSFYNNEISEKSEIFDDQFSVERPDGSNFTLKIRSTKLEDSAMYFCASSDTGPPLDFGPGTRLTVT.